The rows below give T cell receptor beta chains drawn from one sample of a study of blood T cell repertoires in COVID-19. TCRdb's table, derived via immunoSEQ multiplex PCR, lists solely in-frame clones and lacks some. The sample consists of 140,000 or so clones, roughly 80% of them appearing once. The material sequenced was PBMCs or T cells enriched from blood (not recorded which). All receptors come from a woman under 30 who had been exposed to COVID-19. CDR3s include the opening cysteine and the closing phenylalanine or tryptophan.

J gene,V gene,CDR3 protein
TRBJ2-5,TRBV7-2,CASSSLPRTRTIQETQYF
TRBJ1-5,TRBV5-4,CASSLDQGEAQHF
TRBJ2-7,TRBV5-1,CASRGQGRTYEQYF
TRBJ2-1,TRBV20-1,CSAAGTSEQFF
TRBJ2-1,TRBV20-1,CSAGQYNEQFF
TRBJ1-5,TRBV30,CAWSLSGMQPQHF
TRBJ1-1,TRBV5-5,CASSLAPTTEAFF
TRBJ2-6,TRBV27,CASSRSGANVLTF
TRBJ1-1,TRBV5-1,CASSLAQGTANTEAFF
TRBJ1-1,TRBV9,CASSGQGALNTEAFF
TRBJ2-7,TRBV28,CASSLSGRWHEQYF
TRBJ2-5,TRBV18,CASSPQTGRETQYF
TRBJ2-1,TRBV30,CAWSPYQAAGQFF
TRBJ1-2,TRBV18,CASSPRGGDYGYTF
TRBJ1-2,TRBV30,CACPLLGEGYGYTF
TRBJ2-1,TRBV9,CATRKLADNEQFF
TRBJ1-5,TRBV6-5,CASTLSAGDQPQHF
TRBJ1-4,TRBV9,CASSAWDREEKLFF
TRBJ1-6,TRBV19,CASSNPGNSPLHF
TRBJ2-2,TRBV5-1,CASSHSIRDTGELFF
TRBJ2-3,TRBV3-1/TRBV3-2,CASSPYLGQGKTDTQYF